Listed below are T cell receptor beta chains from one sample, sequenced in a study of cytomegalovirus exposure and HLA in healthy donors. Libraries were prepared by immunoSEQ multiplex PCR; TCRdb keeps only in-frame clonotypes and omits some of them. The sample lists about 160,000 clones, 81% occurring once. Source material: PBMCs. These receptor sequences come from a woman between 50 and 59 years old in good health and CMV-seronegative. Each CDR3 is given with its conserved first and last residue. The D gene is left open where the match is weak. Size tells how often a clone was seen (once, few, many) or the class of an expanded clone, and some rows leave it out.

TRBV11-2	-	15	TRBD1	TRBJ2-7	TGTGCCAGCAGCCCCCGACAGGGGGTAAGGGTAGGGCAGTACTTC	CASSPRQGVRVGQYF
TRBV5-4	-	15	-	TRBJ2-2	TGTGCCAGCAGCTTGGTCTCTACGAACACCGGGGAGCTGTTTTTT	CASSLVSTNTGELFF
TRBV4-3	-	15	TRBD2	TRBJ2-7	TGCGCCAGCAGCCGTCTAGCGGAGCCATACTACGAGCAGTACTTC	CASSRLAEPYYEQYF
TRBV13	-	18	TRBD2	TRBJ2-1	TGTGCCAGCAGCTCTCGGGAGGGACTTTCAAGCTCCTACAATGAGCAGTTCTTC	CASSSREGLSSSYNEQFF
TRBV13	-	13	-	TRBJ2-7	TGTGCCAGCAGCTTAGAAGGAGGGGTCGAGCAGTACTTC	CASSLEGGVEQYF
TRBV7-8	-	13	-	TRBJ2-3	TGTGCCAGCAGCGGGACTAGCACAGATACGCAGTATTTT	CASSGTSTDTQYF
TRBV9	-	14	TRBD1	TRBJ1-6	TGTGCCAGCAGCGAGACAGGGGCAGGGTCACCCCTCCACTTT	CASSETGAGSPLHF
TRBV6-1	-	15	TRBD1	TRBJ1-1	TGTGCCAGCAACGACAGGGCGAATTCGAACACTGAAGCTTTCTTT	CASNDRANSNTEAFF
TRBV7-9	-	14	TRBD1	TRBJ2-2	TGTGCCAGCCCCCTGACAGGGCGATCCGGGGAGCTGTTTTTT	CASPLTGRSGELFF
TRBV19	-	13	TRBD1	TRBJ1-2	TGTGCCAGTAGTTCGACAGGGTTGGTCGGCTACACCTTC	CASSSTGLVGYTF
TRBV29-1	-	12	-	TRBJ2-5	TGCAGCGTTGTAGGTAGCTCCGAGGCCCAGTACTTC	CSVVGSSEAQYF
TRBV7-2	-	12	-	TRBJ1-1	TGTGCCAGCAGCTACGGGGTGGGTGGGTCTTTCTTT	CASSYGVGGSFF
TRBV7-2	-	15	-	TRBJ2-1	TGTGCCAGCAGCAAACCGGGAGTCTCCTACAATGAGCAGTTCTTC	CASSKPGVSYNEQFF
TRBV12-5	-	13	-	TRBJ2-3	TGTGCTAGTGGGACGGGACTCACAGATACGCAGTATTTT	CASGTGLTDTQYF
TRBV30	-	13	-	TRBJ2-3	TGTGCCTGGAGTGGCGGGGGCACAGATACGCAGTATTTT	CAWSGGGTDTQYF
TRBV5-5	-	14	-	TRBJ1-2	TGTGCCAGCAGCTCACAGGGAGTCGGCTATGGCTACACCTTC	CASSSQGVGYGYTF
TRBV5-6	-	15	-	TRBJ2-2	TGTGCCAGCAGCTTGGACCAACGGGTCACCGGGGAGCTGTTTTTT	CASSLDQRVTGELFF
TRBV25-1	-	15	TRBD2	TRBJ2-3	TGTGCCAGCAGTGTTACGGGGGGTAGCACAGATACGCAGTATTTT	CASSVTGGSTDTQYF
TRBV7-3	-	14	TRBD2	TRBJ2-1	TGTGCCAGCAGCTCTAGCGGGGGGTACAATGAGCAGTTCTTC	CASSSSGGYNEQFF
TRBV28	-	15	-	TRBJ2-3	TGTGCCAGCAGTTTTCGCCCTAGCGGCACAGATACGCAGTATTTT	CASSFRPSGTDTQYF
TRBV6-1	-	13	-	TRBJ2-2	TGTGCCAGCAGTGGGACATCCACCGGGGAGCTGTTTTTT	CASSGTSTGELFF
TRBV28	-	15	-	TRBJ2-2	TGTGCCAGCAGTTTTCGGGATAGAAGCACCGGGGAGCTGTTTTTT	CASSFRDRSTGELFF
TRBV7-2	-	15	TRBD2	TRBJ2-7	TGTGCCAGCAGCTCGCATAGCGGGAGGGATCCCGAGCAGTACTTC	CASSSHSGRDPEQYF
TRBV5-4	-	17	TRBD1	TRBJ2-2	TGTGCCAGCAGCAGAGATCCCGGGACAGCGAACACCGGGGAGCTGTTTTTT	CASSRDPGTANTGELFF
TRBV2	-	14	-	TRBJ1-5	TGTGCCAGCAGTGGAGGGGGTCCTAATCAGCCCCAGCATTTT	CASSGGGPNQPQHF
TRBV7-2	-	14	TRBD1	TRBJ2-1	TGTGCCAGCACCAAGACAGGGGAAAACAATGAGCAGTTCTTC	CASTKTGENNEQFF
TRBV7-9	-	16	TRBD2	TRBJ2-3	TGTGCCAGCAGCTTATTCCGGGGAGGGGACACAGATACGCAGTATTTT	CASSLFRGGDTDTQYF
TRBV4-1	-	17	TRBD2	TRBJ2-1	TGCGCCAGCAGCCCAGGCCTAGGGAGGGGCTTGGTAGATGAGCAGTTCTTC	CASSPGLGRGLVDEQFF
TRBV15	-	14	TRBD1	TRBJ1-1	TGTGCCACCAGCCGAAGCAGGGGGAGTACTGAAGCTTTCTTT	CATSRSRGSTEAFF
TRBV18	-	14	-	TRBJ1-3	TGTGCCAGCTCACCGGACAGCTCTGGAAACACCATATATTTT	CASSPDSSGNTIYF
TRBV28	-	15	TRBD1	TRBJ1-1	TGTGCCAGCAGCCTAATCACAGGGGGTTGGACTGAAGCTTTCTTT	CASSLITGGWTEAFF
TRBV6-1	few	15	TRBD1	TRBJ2-3	TGTGCCAGCAGTGAACGGGACAGGAGCACAGATACGCAGTATTTT	CASSERDRSTDTQYF
TRBV5-1	-	15	TRBD1	TRBJ2-3	TGCGCCAGCAGCCGTGTAGGACAGGGGATCGATACGCAGTATTTT	CASSRVGQGIDTQYF
TRBV27	-	14	-	TRBJ1-4	TGTGCCAGCAGCCCTGACAGACCCCTAGAAAAACTGTTTTTT	CASSPDRPLEKLFF
TRBV14	once	17	TRBD2	TRBJ2-5	TGTGCCAGCAGCCAAGATGCGGGAGCCCTCCGGAGGGAGACCCAGTACTTC	CASSQDAGALRRETQYF
TRBV30	-	13	TRBD1	TRBJ1-3	TGTGCTACAGGACAGGGTTTGGGAAACACCATATATTTT	CATGQGLGNTIYF
TRBV12-5	once	21	-	TRBJ2-1	TGTGCTAGTGGTTTGGCACAAAAGGACTCGCCCCCGATAGCGGACTACAATGAGCAGTTCTTC	CASGLAQKDSPPIADYNEQFF
TRBV7-9	-	12	-	TRBJ1-1	TGTGCCAGCAGCCGTCGACAGGCTGAAGCTTTCTTT	CASSRRQAEAFF
TRBV5-6	-	16	TRBD2	TRBJ2-1	TGTGCCAGCAGCAATAAAAGAGCGGGGGGGCAGAATGAGCAGTTCTTC	CASSNKRAGGQNEQFF
TRBV6-6	-	16	TRBD1	TRBJ2-2	TGTGCCAGCAGTCGCCGGGACAGGGGTATCACCGGGGAGCTGTTTTTT	CASSRRDRGITGELFF
TRBV25-1	-	15	-	TRBJ2-1	TGTGCCAGCAGTGAAGTGGGGGCAGGTGGCAATGAGCAGTTCTTC	CASSEVGAGGNEQFF
TRBV27	few	15	-	TRBJ1-6	TGTGCCAGCAGTTTATCGGGGGGAGGAAATTCACCCCTCCACTTT	CASSLSGGGNSPLHF
TRBV5-1	few	13	TRBD1	TRBJ1-1	TGCGCCAGCAGCTTGGCAGGGGGCAGAAGTCCTTTCTTT	CASSLAGGRSPFF
TRBV9	-	16	TRBD1	TRBJ2-2	TGTGCCAGCAGCTCCGGGACAGGGGCATCAGGCGGGGAGCTGTTTTTT	CASSSGTGASGGELFF
TRBV19	-	15	TRBD1	TRBJ2-1	TGTGCCAGTAGTACGCCGGGACAGGGGGCCTATGAGCAGTTCTTC	CASSTPGQGAYEQFF
TRBV4-3	-	15	TRBD1	TRBJ2-6	TGCGCCAGCAGCGGGGGACAGACAAGGGCCAACGTCCTGACTTTC	CASSGGQTRANVLTF
TRBV7-9	-	16	-	TRBJ1-4	TGTTCCAGCAGCTCTTGGACACAAGCAACTAATGAAAAACTGTTTTTT	CSSSSWTQATNEKLFF
TRBV5-8	-	12	TRBD1	TRBJ1-2	TGTGCCAGCAGCGTGGACAGGAATGGCTACACCTTC	CASSVDRNGYTF
TRBV5-4	-	16	-	TRBJ2-1	TGTGCCAGCAGCCCGCGAGCCCAACAAGGGGGCAATGAGCAGTTCTTC	CASSPRAQQGGNEQFF
TRBV7-9	-	14	-	TRBJ1-1	TGTGCCAGCAGCTTAAAGGGGGGGTACACTGAAGCTTTCTTT	CASSLKGGYTEAFF
TRBV15	-	14	TRBD1	TRBJ1-2	TGTGCCACCAGCAGTCCTGGGACAGGGGATGGCTACACCTTC	CATSSPGTGDGYTF
TRBV13	-	12	-	TRBJ2-5	TGTGCCAGCAGCTTAGGACGGGAGACCCAGTACTTC	CASSLGRETQYF
TRBV7-2	few	13	-	TRBJ2-5	TGTGCCAGCGGGCTGGGAGGCGAGGAGACCCAGTACTTC	CASGLGGEETQYF